Sequencing of this TCR beta chain was carried out in a study of neurological immune-mediated disorders. The study, taken as a whole, reports: The most TCR clonal expansion was seen in HTLV-1-associated myelopathy, and the least was seen in multiple sclerosis, which fell below healthy controls.

This clonotype was seen ten or more times. The antigen is unknown. Each sorted-subset library came from 1 million CD4+ or CD8+ T cells. With 10-nucleotide random UMIs, 5'RACE was used to make the cDNA. Sequencing runs each yielded over 170 million TCR-beta sequences from 15-18 subjects. MiXCR was run by TCRdb on the 5' RACE reads, yielding one entry per CDR3 protein. The sample lists approximately 19,000 distinct CDR3 sequences; 6% to 8.5% were seen once. The sample was CD8+ T cells from blood. The receptor comes from a young woman with HTLV-1-associated myelopathy (HAM/TSP).

This CDR3 reads CSARVLSGNEQFF. Written as DNA, the CDR3 is TGCAGTGCTAGAGTCTTGAGCGGAAATGAGCAGTTCTTC. V and J are TRBV20-1 and TRBJ2-1, with a tentative D call TRBD2 (5 bases). Trimming took 1 base from V and 7 from J, leaving 11 bases between them. CDR3 length equals 13 residues. Looked up from germline, CDR1 is DFQATT and CDR2 is SNEGSKA (reference sequence).